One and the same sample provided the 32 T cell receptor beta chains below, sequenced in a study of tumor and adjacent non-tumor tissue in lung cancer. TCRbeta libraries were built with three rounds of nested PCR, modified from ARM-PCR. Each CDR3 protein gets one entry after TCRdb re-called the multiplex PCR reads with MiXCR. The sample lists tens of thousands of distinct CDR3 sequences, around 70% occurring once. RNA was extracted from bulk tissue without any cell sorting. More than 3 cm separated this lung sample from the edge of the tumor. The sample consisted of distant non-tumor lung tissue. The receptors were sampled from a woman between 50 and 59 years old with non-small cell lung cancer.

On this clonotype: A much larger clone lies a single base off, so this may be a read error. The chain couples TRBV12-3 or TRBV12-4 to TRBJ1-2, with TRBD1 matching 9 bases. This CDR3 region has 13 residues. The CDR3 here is CTSSIDRGMNYTF. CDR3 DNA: TGTACCAGCAGCATCGACAGGGGGATGAACTACACCTTC.

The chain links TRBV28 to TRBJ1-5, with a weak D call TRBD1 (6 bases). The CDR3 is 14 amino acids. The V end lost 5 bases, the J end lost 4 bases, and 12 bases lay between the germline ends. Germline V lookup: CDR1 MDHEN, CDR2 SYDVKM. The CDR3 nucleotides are TGTGCCAGCAGTCCACAGGGATTAAATCAGCCCCAGCATTTT. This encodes CASSPQGLNQPQHF.

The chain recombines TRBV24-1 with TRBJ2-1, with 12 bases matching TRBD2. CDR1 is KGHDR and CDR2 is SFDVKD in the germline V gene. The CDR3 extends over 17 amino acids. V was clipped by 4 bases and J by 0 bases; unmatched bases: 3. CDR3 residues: CATSDLTSGSSYNEQFF. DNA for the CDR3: TGTGCCACCAGTGACCTGACTAGCGGGAGCTCCTACAATGAGCAGTTCTTC.

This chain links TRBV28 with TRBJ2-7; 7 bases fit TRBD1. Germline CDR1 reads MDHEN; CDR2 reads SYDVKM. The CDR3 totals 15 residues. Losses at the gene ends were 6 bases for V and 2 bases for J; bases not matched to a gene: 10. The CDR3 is CASSTAEGGPYEQYF. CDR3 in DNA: TGTGCCAGCAGCACTGCGGAAGGGGGCCCCTACGAGCAGTACTTC.

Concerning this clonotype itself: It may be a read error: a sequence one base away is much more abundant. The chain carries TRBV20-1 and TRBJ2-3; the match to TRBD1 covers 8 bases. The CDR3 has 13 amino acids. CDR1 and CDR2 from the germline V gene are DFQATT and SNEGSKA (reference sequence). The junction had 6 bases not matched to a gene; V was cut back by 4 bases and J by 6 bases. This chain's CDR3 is CSAIGQGRDTQYF. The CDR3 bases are TGCAGTGCTATCGGACAGGGACGGGATACGCAGTATTTT.

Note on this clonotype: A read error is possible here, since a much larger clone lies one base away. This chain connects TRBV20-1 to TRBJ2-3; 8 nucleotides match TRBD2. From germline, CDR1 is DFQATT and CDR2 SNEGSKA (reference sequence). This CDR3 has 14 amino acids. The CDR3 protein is CSVRAHGGADTQYF. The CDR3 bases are TGCAGTGTTAGAGCCCACGGGGGGGCGGATACGCAGTATTTT.

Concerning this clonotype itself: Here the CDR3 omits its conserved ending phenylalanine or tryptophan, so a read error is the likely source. CDR3 DNA: TGTGCCAGCGCTAGCCGGGACTTCTACAATGAGCAGTTCATC. Residues: CASASRDFYNEQFI. The chain carries TRBV6-2 or TRBV6-3 and TRBJ2-1; possibly TRBD2 for D (6 bases). Per germline, CDR1 MNHEY and CDR2 SVGEGT. With 8 bases removed from V and 3 bases from J, the gap between germline ends came to 14 bases. The CDR3 covers 14 residues.

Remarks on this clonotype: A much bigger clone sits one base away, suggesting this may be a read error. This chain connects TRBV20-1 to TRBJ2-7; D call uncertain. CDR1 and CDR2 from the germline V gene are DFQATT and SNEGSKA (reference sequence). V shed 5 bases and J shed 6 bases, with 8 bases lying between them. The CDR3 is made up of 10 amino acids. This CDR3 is CSAWVSEQYF. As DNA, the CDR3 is TGCAGTGCTTGGGTCAGCGAGCAGTACTTC.

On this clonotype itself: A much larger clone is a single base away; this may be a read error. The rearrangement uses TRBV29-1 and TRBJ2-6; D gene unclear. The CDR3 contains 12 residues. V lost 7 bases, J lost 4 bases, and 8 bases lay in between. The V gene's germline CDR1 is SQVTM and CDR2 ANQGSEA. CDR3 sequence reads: CSARVGANVLTF. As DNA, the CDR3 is TGCAGCGCTCGGGTGGGGGCCAACGTCCTGACTTTC.

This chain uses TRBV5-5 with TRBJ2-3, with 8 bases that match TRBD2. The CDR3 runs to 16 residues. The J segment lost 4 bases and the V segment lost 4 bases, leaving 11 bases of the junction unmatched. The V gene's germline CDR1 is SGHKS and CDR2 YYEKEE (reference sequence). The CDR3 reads CASSPTAGGLSDTQYF. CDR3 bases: TGTGCCAGCAGCCCCACGGCGGGAGGTCTCTCAGATACGCAGTATTTT. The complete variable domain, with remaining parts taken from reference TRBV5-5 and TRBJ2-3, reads DAGVTQSPTHLIKTRGQQVTLRCSPISGHKSVSWYQQVLGQGPQFIFQYYEKEERGRGNFPDRFSARQFPNYSSELNVNALLLGDSALYLCASSPTAGGLSDTQYFGPGTRLTVL.

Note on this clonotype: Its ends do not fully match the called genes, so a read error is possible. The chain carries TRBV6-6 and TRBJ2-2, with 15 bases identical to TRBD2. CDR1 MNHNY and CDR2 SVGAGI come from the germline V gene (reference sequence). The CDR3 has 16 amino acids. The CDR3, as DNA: TGCGCCAGCAGTCCGGGACTAGCGGGAGGAGCCGGGGATCTGTGTTTT. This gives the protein CASSPGLAGGAGDLCF.

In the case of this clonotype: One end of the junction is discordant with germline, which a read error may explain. CDR3 protein: CASSLLAAKTGELFF. CDR3 DNA sequence: TGTGCCAGCAGTCTCCTAGCGGCGAAGACCGGGGAGCTGTTTTTT. The V and J genes are TRBV28 and TRBJ2-2; TRBD2 matches at 7 bases. Germline-derived CDR1 and CDR2 are MDHEN and SYDVKM. This CDR3 contains 15 residues.

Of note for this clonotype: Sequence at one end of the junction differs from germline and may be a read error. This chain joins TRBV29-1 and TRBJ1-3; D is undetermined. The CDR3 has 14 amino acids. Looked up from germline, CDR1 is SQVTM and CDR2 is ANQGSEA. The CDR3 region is CSVEPGGSGNIIYF. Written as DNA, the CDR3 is TGTAGCGTTGAACCCGGCGGGTCCGGAAACATCATATATTTT.

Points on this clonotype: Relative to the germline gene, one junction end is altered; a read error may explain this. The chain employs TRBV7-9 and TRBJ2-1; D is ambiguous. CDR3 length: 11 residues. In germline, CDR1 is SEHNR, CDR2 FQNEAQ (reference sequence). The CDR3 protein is CASSHYDEQFF. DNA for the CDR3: TGTGCCAGCAGCCACTACGATGAGCAGTTCTTC.

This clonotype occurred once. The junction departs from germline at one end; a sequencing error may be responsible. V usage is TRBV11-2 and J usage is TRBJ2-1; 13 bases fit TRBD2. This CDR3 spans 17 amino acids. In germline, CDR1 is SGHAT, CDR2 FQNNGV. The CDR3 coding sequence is TGTGCCAGCAACTTAGAGTCAGGACTAGCGGGAGTCGATGAGCAGTTCTTC. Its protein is CASNLESGLAGVDEQFF.

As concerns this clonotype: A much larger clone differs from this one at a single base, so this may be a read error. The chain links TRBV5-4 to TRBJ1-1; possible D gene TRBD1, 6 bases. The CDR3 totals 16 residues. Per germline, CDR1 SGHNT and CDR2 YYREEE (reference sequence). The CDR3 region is CARSLGASYTGTEAFF. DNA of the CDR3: TGTGCCAGGAGCTTGGGGGCCTCCTATACTGGCACTGAAGCTTTCTTT.

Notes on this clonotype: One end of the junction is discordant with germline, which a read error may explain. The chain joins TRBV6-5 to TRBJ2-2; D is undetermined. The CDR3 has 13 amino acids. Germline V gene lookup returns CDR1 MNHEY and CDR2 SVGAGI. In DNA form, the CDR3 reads TGTGTCAGCACCCCCGATGGGGTCGGGGAGCTGTTTTTT. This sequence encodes CVSTPDGVGELFF.

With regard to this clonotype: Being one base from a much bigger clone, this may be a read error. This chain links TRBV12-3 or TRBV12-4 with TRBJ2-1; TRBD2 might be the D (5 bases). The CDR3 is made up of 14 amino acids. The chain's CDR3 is CASCFSEINNEQFF. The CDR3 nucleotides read TGTGCCAGCTGTTTTAGCGAGATTAACAATGAGCAGTTCTTC.

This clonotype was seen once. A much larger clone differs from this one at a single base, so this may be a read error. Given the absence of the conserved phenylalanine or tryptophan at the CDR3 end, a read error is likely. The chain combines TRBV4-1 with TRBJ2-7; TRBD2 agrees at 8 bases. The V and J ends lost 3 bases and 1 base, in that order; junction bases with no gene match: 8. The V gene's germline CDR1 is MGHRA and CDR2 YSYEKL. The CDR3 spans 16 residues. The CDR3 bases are TGCGCCAGCAGCCACACACTAGCGGACCCTTCCTACGAGCAGTACTCC. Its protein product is CASSHTLADPSYEQYS.

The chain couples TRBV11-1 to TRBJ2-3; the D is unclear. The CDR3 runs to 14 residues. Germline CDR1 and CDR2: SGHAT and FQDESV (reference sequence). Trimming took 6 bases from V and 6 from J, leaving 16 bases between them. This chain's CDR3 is CASSIATETDTQYF. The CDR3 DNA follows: TGTGCCAGCAGTATAGCTACAGAGACTGATACGCAGTATTTT.

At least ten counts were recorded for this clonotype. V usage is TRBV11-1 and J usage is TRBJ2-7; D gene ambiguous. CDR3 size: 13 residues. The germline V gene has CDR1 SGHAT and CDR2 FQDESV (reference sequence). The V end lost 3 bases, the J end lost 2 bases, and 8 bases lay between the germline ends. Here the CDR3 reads CASSLGNTYEQYF. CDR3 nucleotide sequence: TGTGCCAGCAGCTTGGGGAATACCTACGAGCAGTACTTC.

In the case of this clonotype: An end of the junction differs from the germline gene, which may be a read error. For the CDR3, the DNA is TGTGGCAGCAGTGGAGGATCCGAGCAGTACTTC. It translates to CGSSGGSEQYF. The genes are TRBV6-2 or TRBV6-3 and TRBJ2-7; D is possibly TRBD2 (5 bases). CDR1 is MNHEY, CDR2 SVGEGT, per germline. CDR3 size: 11 residues.

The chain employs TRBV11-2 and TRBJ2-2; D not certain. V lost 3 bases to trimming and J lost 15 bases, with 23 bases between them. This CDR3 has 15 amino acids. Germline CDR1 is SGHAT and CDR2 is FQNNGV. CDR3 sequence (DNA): TGTGCCAGCAGCTTTCGTCTGGATTTTGCCGGCGAGATGTTTTTT. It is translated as CASSFRLDFAGEMFF. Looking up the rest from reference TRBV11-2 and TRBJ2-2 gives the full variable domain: EAGVAQSPRYKIIEKRQSVAFWCNPISGHATLYWYQQILGQGPKLLIQFQNNGVVDDSQLPKDRFSAERLKGVDSTLKIQPAKLEDSAVYLCASSFRLDFAGEMFFGEGSRLTVL.

The DNA of the CDR3 is TGTGCCAGCAGCTTACAAGATCAGCCCCAGTATTTT. Translating it yields CASSLQDQPQYF. The chain is built from TRBV7-9 and TRBJ1-5; D call uncertain. The J call may not be correct, given that the DNA end is closer to TRBJ2-3. Germline loops: CDR1 SEHNR, CDR2 FQNEAQ (reference sequence). The CDR3 extends over 12 amino acids.

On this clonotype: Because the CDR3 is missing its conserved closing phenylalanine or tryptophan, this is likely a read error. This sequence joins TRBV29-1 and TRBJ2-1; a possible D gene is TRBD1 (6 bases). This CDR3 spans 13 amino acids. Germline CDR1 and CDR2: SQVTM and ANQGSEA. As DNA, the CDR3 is TGCAGCTTTGAGGGGGACGGACTCAATGAGCAGTTCCTC. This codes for CSFEGDGLNEQFL.

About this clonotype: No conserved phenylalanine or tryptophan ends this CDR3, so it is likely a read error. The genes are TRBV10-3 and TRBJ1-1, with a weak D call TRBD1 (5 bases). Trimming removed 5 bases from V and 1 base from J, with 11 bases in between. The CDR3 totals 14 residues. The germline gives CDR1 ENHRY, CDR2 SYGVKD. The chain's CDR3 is CAISNGGENTEAFS. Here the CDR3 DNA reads TGTGCCATCAGTAATGGGGGAGAGAACACTGAAGCTTTCTCT.

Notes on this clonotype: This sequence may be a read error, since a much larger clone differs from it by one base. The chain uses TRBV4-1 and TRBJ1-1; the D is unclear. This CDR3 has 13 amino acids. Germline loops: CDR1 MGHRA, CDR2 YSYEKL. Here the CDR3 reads CASSQQLNIEAFF. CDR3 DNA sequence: TGCGCCAGCAGCCAACAATTGAACATTGAAGCTTTCTTT.

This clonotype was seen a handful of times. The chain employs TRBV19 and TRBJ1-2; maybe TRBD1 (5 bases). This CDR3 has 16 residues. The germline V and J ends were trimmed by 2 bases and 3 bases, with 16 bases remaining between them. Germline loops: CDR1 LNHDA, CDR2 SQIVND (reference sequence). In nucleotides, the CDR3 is TGTGCCAGTAGTATAAGGACACAGCGTGACCACTATGGCTACACCTTC. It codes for CASSIRTQRDHYGYTF.

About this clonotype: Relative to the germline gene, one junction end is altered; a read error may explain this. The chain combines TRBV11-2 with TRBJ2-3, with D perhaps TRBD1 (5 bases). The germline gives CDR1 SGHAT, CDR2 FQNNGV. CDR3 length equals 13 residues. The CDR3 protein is CASSSGGADMQYF. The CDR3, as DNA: TGTGCCAGTAGCTCAGGTGGGGCAGATATGCAGTATTTT. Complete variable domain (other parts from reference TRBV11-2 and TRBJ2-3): EAGVAQSPRYKIIEKRQSVAFWCNPISGHATLYWYQQILGQGPKLLIQFQNNGVVDDSQLPKDRFSAERLKGVDSTLKIQPAKLEDSAVYLCASSSGGADMQYFGPGTRLTVL.

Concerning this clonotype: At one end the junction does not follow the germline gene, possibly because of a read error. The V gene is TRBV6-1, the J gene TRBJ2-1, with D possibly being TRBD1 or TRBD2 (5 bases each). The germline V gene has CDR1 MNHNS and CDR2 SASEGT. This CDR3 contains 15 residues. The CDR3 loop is CDSSEWVGTLNEQFF. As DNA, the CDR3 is TGTGACAGCAGTGAATGGGTAGGGACGCTAAATGAGCAGTTCTTC.

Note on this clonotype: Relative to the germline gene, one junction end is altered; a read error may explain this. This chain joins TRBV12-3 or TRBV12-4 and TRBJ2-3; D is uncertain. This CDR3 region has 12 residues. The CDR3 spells CASSLHTDTQYF. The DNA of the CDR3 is TGTGCCAGTAGTTTGCACACAGATACGCAGTATTTT.

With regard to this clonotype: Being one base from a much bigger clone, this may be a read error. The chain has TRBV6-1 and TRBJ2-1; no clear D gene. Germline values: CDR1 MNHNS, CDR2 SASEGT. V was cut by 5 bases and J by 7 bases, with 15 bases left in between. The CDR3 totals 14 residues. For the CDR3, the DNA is TGTGCCAGCAGTTTAAAGGGTTTGATTAATGAGCAGTTCTTC. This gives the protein CASSLKGLINEQFF.